This T cell receptor (beta chain) was captured by sequencing in a study of shared clonotypes between healthy human individuals (dated by TCRdb to 2018 to 2020). Turning to the overall study: The cohort comprised a couple of women and a few men aged 18 to 49 years. For each donor, three plates each were used for CD4 naive and CD4 memory, two plates were used for CD8 naive, and one plate was used for CD8 memory. Blood TCR repertoires of roughly five healthy adults were deeply sequenced to estimate repertoire size and the extent of clonotype sharing between individuals. To increase sequencing depth and limit assay-specific biases, TCR repertoire library preparation and sequencing were carried out by different laboratories using diverse techniques. Leukapheresis yielded between about 0.85 and 9 billion PBMCs per donor.

Using the deep immunoSEQ assay, TCR CDR3 regions were amplified from genomic DNA by multiplex PCR. Extracted genomic DNA from each cell subset was distributed evenly across all wells of several immunoSEQ 96-well plates, and each plate was treated as a replicate. For sorted subsets, roughly 190 ng of genomic DNA, equivalent to around 31,000 T cell genomes, went into each replicate PCR. Purified libraries were measured with a Qubit 3.0 fluorometer, size-checked on a Bioanalyzer 2100, and measured again with the KAPA Library Quantification kit. Each immunoSEQ 96-well plate was sequenced on its own single-read 150-cycle Illumina NextSeq 550 flow cell. The paper's processing steps were these. The immunoSEQ output contained only junctional sequences without quality scores, so filtering could not match that applied to full-length reads. To assign V/J genes and CDR3, sequences were annotated using PyIR, a Python wrapper for IgBLAST v1.9, with IMGT germline references. Reads with weak V/J assignments (E-value above 1e-6), missing CDR3, stop codons, out-of-frame junctions, or ambiguous translated residues were removed. A V3J clonotype was defined by an identical inferred V gene, J gene, and CDR3 amino acid sequence. To compute the percentage overlap between repertoires, the number of shared unique clonotypes was divided by the size of the smaller repertoire. Repertoire richness was assessed with RTK rarefaction, the Chao1 estimator, and Recon v2.1 estimates of unobserved clonotypes. Generation probabilities for all TCRbeta clonotypes obtained by the gDNA method from a handful of donors were computed using OLGA. The table was pulled from immuneACCESS by TCRdb, which kept in-frame rearrangements only. Such tables lose some clones; where checked, under half of the loss comes from unresolved V genes, and the rest has no known cause. V, J and clone size were drawn from that table, and D and trimming were deduced from the DNA. This sample lists 500,000 or so clones; approximately 95% were detected once. The top ten hold 0.064% of the sample.

The donors were healthy, HIV-negative adults with no recently reported acute infections or vaccinations. Every donor was a Caucasian adult living in Nashville, Tennessee, USA. CD4+ T cells were enriched through magnetic negative selection, after which naive cells were positively selected on CD45RA and the remaining negative fraction served as the memory subset. Blood was collected by leukapheresis, and PBMCs were isolated by Ficoll-Histopaque density gradient centrifugation and then cryopreserved in liquid nitrogen vapor phase. Purity and quantity of every magnetically sorted T cell population were checked by analytical flow cytometry. From each sorted fraction, genomic DNA was isolated and quantified by UV absorbance on a Nanodrop 2000c. What the authors observed across the whole study: Incomplete sequencing was indicated by rarefaction of sorted-subset datasets, despite the large sequencing depth. The small number of donors limited the genetic and exposure-history diversity represented. Based on pairwise subsampling, the degree of clonotype sharing among donors was expected to be affected by sequencing depth. Sampling was restricted to blood, and TCR repertoires in tissue are likely to differ from TCR repertoires in blood. Larger estimated clonotype richness was generally found for naive subsets than for memory subsets. Clonotypes shared by all four sorted-subset donors showed higher generation probabilities than non-shared clonotypes. When four donors were compared, the shared fraction of clonotypes was about 5.5% for naive CD4, 3.5% to 4% for naive CD8, 2% to 2.5% for memory CD4, and roughly 0.43% for memory CD8.

As concerns this clone: The antigen this receptor binds is unknown. Within one base of it there is no much larger clone, and no base qualities were kept.

The receptor's source is a woman aged 25 to 39 in good health. The sample taken for sequencing was naive CD4+ T cells sorted from blood. The sample's cell subset or site, from its label and the paper: CD45RA+ positively selected.

Here is the DNA: TGTGCCAGCAGCTTAGATGCGGGAGGGCCACCCTACGAGCAGTACTTC. It encodes CASSLDAGGPPYEQYF. This sequence uses TRBV7-6 and TRBJ2-7; 9 central nucleotides agree with TRBD2. Trimming takes 1 base off V and 2 bases off J; junction bases not matched to a gene: 6. CDR1 and CDR2 are drawn from the germline V gene: SGHVS, FNYEAQ. Its CDR3 holds 16 amino acids, cysteine through phenylalanine. This entry keeps only the CDR3 DNA: 48 bases, framed from base 1.